Sequencing of this T cell receptor beta chain was carried out in a study of tumor-infiltrating lymphocytes in primary liver carcinoma. With a constant-region primer, TCR beta cDNA was made from 450 to 650 ng of total RNA. Libraries for TCR beta were built through three nested multiplex PCR rounds, which together made up a slightly modified ARM-PCR procedure. Primers for the first two PCR rounds were TRBV1-TRBV30 forward primers and a C-beta reverse primer (roughly 9 cycles per round). MiXCR, applied by TCRdb to the multiplex PCR reads, yields one record per CDR3 protein. The table records some 38,000 distinct CDR3 sequences, roughly 69% of them present only once. The V end was cut by 7 bases, the J end by 3 bases, with 15 bases between. CDR3 size: 14 residues. Germline CDR1 reads MNHNS; CDR2 reads SASEGT. The 20-30 mg bulk tissue piece was not sorted before simultaneous RNA and DNA extraction.

The J gene is TRBJ1-2, the V gene TRBV6-1; no clear D gene. This TCR was sampled from a man aged 40-49 years with primary liver carcinoma and hepatitis B virus infection. Sequences were obtained from liver tumor tissue from sampling region 4. Stated subset: tumor region T4, right-lateral pole. As DNA, the CDR3 is TGTGCCAGCACTACGGTCCCTCGGGACTATGGCTACACCTTC. Its protein is CASTTVPRDYGYTF.